This TCR beta chain was identified during a study of T cells in women clearing cervical HPV infection. The overall study: Case blood drawn at lesion detection; control blood after infection cleared.

Germline V gene lookup returns CDR1 LNHDA and CDR2 SQIVND (reference sequence). The CDR3 loop spans 13 amino acids. The table came from immunoSEQ multiplex PCR; TCRdb's copy has only in-frame clones and leaves some out. The sample is made up of about 19,000 clones, and the top ten hold roughly 16% of it. A remark on this clone: The read gets to within 3 residues of the CDR3 end, and the germline J gene fills in the rest.

This receptor was identified in a woman between 18 and 69 years old with a cervical HPV16 infection that either progressed to CIN3+ or cleared (not recorded which). V and J are TRBV19 and TRBJ1-2; TRBD1 matches 7 bases. Sequencing was done on a sample of blood buffy coat. The part of the CDR3 DNA that was read is TGTGCCAGTAACAGGGGTCCCTCCTACGAC. Translation gives CASNRGPSYD. The full CDR3 protein is CASNRGPSYDYTF.